The T cell receptor beta chain under discussion was sequenced for a study of lymphopenia after photon versus proton radiotherapy. This clone was observed once. CDR3 size: 15 residues. Trimming took 3 bases from V and 9 from J; bases not matched to a gene: 8. CDR1 and CDR2 (germline): SGHNT, YYREEE (reference sequence). Here immunoSEQ multiplex PCR was the method, and the copy in TCRdb shows in-frame clones only, minus some. The table shows about 65,000 clones, with about 87% occurring only once. This specimen consisted of peripheral blood, obtained from a patient treated with proton-based radiotherapy. V and J are TRBV5-4 and TRBJ2-3, with 12 positions matching TRBD2. The source of this sequence is an elderly man with esophageal cancer. The CDR3 here is CASSSGTSGQETQYF. DNA of the CDR3: TGTGCCAGCAGCTCTGGGACTAGCGGGCAGGAAACGCAGTATTTT.